These 20 T cell receptor beta chains were sequenced from one sample in a study of blood T cell repertoires in COVID-19. The data were produced by immunoSEQ multiplex PCR, yet TCRdb's version contains in-frame clones alone and is incomplete. The sample has 300,000 to 350,000 clones, 80% to 95% seen once. The sample taken for sequencing was peripheral blood. The receptor set was obtained from a woman in her twenties or thirties with COVID-19, enrolled during active disease.

The chain is built from TRBV9 and TRBJ2-7; possibly TRBD2 for D (6 bases). The V end lost 4 bases, the J end lost 3 bases, and 14 bases lay between the germline ends. Germline values: CDR1 SGDLS, CDR2 YYNGEE. The CDR3 runs to 14 residues. The CDR3 here is CASSWRDSYYEQYF. The CDR3 DNA reads TGTGCCAGCAGCTGGCGGGACTCCTACTACGAGCAGTACTTC.

The chain couples TRBV7-8 to TRBJ2-1, with 12 bases lining up with TRBD2. V lost 4 bases to trimming and J lost 2 bases; unmatched junction nucleotides: 3. The CDR3 length is 16 residues. CDR1 is SGHVS, CDR2 FQNEAQ, per germline. This CDR3 is CASSYLAGGPYNEQFF. In DNA form, the CDR3 reads TGTGCCAGCAGCTATCTAGCGGGAGGGCCCTACAATGAGCAGTTCTTC.

The chain uses TRBV5-1 and TRBJ2-1; no definite D call. With 4 bases removed from V and 2 bases from J, the gap between germline ends came to 7 bases. Germline V lookup: CDR1 SGHRS, CDR2 YFSETQ. There are 13 residues in the CDR3. As DNA, the CDR3 is TGCGCCAGCAGCCCAGTTACCTACAATGAGCAGTTCTTC. This encodes CASSPVTYNEQFF.

The J gene is TRBJ2-5, the V gene TRBV19; 15 positions match TRBD2. Germline-derived CDR1 and CDR2 are LNHDA and SQIVND (reference sequence). The CDR3 is made up of 14 amino acids. V dropped 6 bases and J dropped 5; count of bases not matched to a gene: 1. The DNA for the CDR3 is TGTGCCAGTAGGGGACTAGCGGGGGGCGAGACCCAGTACTTC. Translated: CASRGLAGGETQYF.

This clone was observed once. The gene calls are TRBV10-3 and TRBJ2-2; D gene uncertain. Per the germline V gene, CDR1 is ENHRY and CDR2 is SYGVKD. The V gene lost 10 bases and the J gene lost 0 bases, with 3 bases spanning the gap. The CDR3 totals 11 residues. The CDR3: CATSNTGELFF. CDR3 sequence (DNA): TGTGCCACATCGAACACCGGGGAGCTGTTTTTT.

The CDR3 sequence is CASSPDTFYEQYF. In DNA, the CDR3 is TGTGCCAGCAGTCCCGACACTTTCTACGAGCAGTACTTC. The rearrangement uses TRBV28 and TRBJ2-7; D remains unclear. The CDR3 has 13 amino acids. The V end lost 5 bases, the J end lost 3 bases, and 11 bases lay between the germline ends. From germline, CDR1 is MDHEN and CDR2 SYDVKM.

The V and J genes are TRBV9 and TRBJ2-2, with D perhaps TRBD2 (5 bases). This CDR3 is 17 amino acids long. V lost 4 bases, J lost 6 bases, and 22 bases lay in between. The germline CDR1 and CDR2 sequences are SGDLS and YYNGEE. The CDR3, as DNA: TGTGCCAGCAGCAAAACCGACTCGTTGCGGGCGGCCGGGGAGCTGTTTTTT. This translates into CASSKTDSLRAAGELFF.

V gene TRBV4-2 combines with J gene TRBJ2-5; a possible D gene is TRBD1 (6 bases). The V end lost 1 base, the J end lost 2 bases, and 14 bases lay between the germline ends. Germline-derived CDR1 and CDR2 are LGHNA and YNFKEQ. CDR3 length equals 16 residues. The CDR3 DNA sequence: TGTGCCAGCAGCCAAGGGACGGACAGATCGCAAGAGACCCAGTACTTC. It encodes CASSQGTDRSQETQYF.

The chain couples TRBV18 to TRBJ2-3; 14 positions match TRBD2. The CDR3 covers 18 residues. The germline V gene encodes CDR1 KGHSH and CDR2 LQKENI. With V trimmed by 2 bases and J by 6 bases, 10 bases remained unmatched. Here the CDR3 reads CASSPSPGLAGDGDTQYF. The CDR3 nucleotides are TGTGCCAGCTCACCATCTCCGGGACTAGCGGGAGATGGGGATACGCAGTATTTT.

V and J are TRBV5-4 and TRBJ1-1; the D is unclear. V was shortened by 4 bases and J by 1 base, with 11 bases between the two germline ends. Germline values: CDR1 SGHNT, CDR2 YYREEE (reference sequence). This CDR3 contains 14 residues. The CDR3: CASSPMTSNTEAFF. For the CDR3, the DNA is TGTGCCAGCAGCCCTATGACATCGAACACTGAAGCTTTCTTT.

The chain employs TRBV5-6 and TRBJ1-1; 11 nucleotides line up with TRBD1. Germline CDR1 and CDR2: SGHDT and YYEEEE. The CDR3 is 17 residues long. The J segment lost 5 bases and the V segment lost 0 bases, leaving 9 bases of the junction unmatched. The CDR3 nucleotides read TGTGCCAGCAGCTTGGACCTGGACAGGGGGCTGGGGACTGAAGCTTTCTTT. This translates into CASSLDLDRGLGTEAFF.

The chain joins TRBV3-1 (or the pseudogene TRBV3-2) to TRBJ2-7, with a tentative D call TRBD2 (6 bases). CDR3 size: 15 residues. Deletions cut 1 base from V and 2 bases from J, with 12 bases between. Germline V gene sequence: CDR1 LGHDT, CDR2 YNNKEL (reference sequence). CDR3 coding DNA: TGTGCCAGCAGCCAAGTGGGGCGGAGGGCCTACGAGCAGTACTTC. Translation gives CASSQVGRRAYEQYF.

The chain joins TRBV7-9 to TRBJ2-1, with TRBD2 matching over 10 bases. V was pared by 1 base and J by 4 bases, with 7 bases of the junction left unmatched. The V gene's germline CDR1 is SEHNR and CDR2 FQNEAQ (reference sequence). The CDR3 loop spans 17 amino acids. The CDR3 spells CASSLEPGLAEYNEQFF. CDR3 bases: TGTGCCAGCAGCTTAGAACCTGGACTAGCGGAATACAATGAGCAGTTCTTC.

The rearrangement joins TRBV6-5 to TRBJ1-2, with a possible D match to TRBD1 (6 bases). The V gene's germline CDR1 is MNHEY and CDR2 SVGAGI. With 6 bases removed from V and 11 bases from J, the gap between germline ends came to 16 bases. This CDR3 has 12 amino acids. CDR3 DNA sequence: TGTGCCAGCAGAAAGGACAGTCTAACTTACACCTTC. It specifies CASRKDSLTYTF.

The rearrangement links TRBV9 to TRBJ2-3; D is perhaps TRBD2 (6 bases). The CDR3 has 13 amino acids. The V gene lost 2 bases and the J gene lost 3 bases, with 7 bases spanning the gap. Germline CDR1 reads SGDLS; CDR2 reads YYNGEE. The DNA of the CDR3 is TGTGCCAGCAGCGTTGGGACTACAGATACGCAGTATTTT. Protein sequence: CASSVGTTDTQYF.

This clone was counted a single time. The rearrangement links TRBV9 to TRBJ1-1; D uncertain. The V end was cut by 0 bases, the J end by 6 bases, with 12 bases between. CDR3 length equals 14 residues. Germline V gene lookup returns CDR1 SGDLS and CDR2 YYNGEE. The DNA for the CDR3 is TGTGCCAGCAGCGTAGTGCGGGGATCGGCTGAAGCTTTCTTT. It codes for CASSVVRGSAEAFF.

The V gene is TRBV30, the J gene TRBJ2-2; D may be TRBD1 (6 bases). V lost 4 bases and J 9 bases, leaving 15 bases between the germline ends. The CDR3 has 13 amino acids. In germline, CDR1 is GTSNPN, CDR2 SVGIG (reference sequence). Here the CDR3 DNA reads TGTGCCTGGATCAGGGGTGATGGGCGGGAGCTGTTTTTT. Translation: CAWIRGDGRELFF.

The V gene is TRBV4-3, the J gene TRBJ2-5; no clear D. Trimming removed 0 bases at V and 1 base at J, with 6 bases between. Germline V CDR1 and CDR2: LGHNA, YSLEER. The CDR3 length is 14 residues. CDR3 nucleotides: TGCGCCAGCAGCCAAGATAACTTCCAAGAGACCCAGTACTTC. The encoded protein is CASSQDNFQETQYF.

CDR3 in DNA: TGCGCCAGCAGCTCCCAGGGGGTTGAGGCCGAAGCTTTCTTT. Amino acids: CASSSQGVEAEAFF. The chain combines TRBV5-1 with TRBJ1-1, with 7 bases lining up with TRBD1. Per germline, CDR1 SGHRS and CDR2 YFSETQ. The CDR3 totals 14 residues. V lost 3 bases and J lost 8; bases outside the gene matches: 10.

V is TRBV29-1 and J is TRBJ2-7; tentative D call: TRBD1 (5 bases). The CDR3 contains 15 residues. Deletions cut 1 base from V and 3 bases from J, with 16 bases between. Looked up from germline, CDR1 is SQVTM and CDR2 is ANQGSEA. CDR3 in amino acids: CSVEVGNRRDYEQYF. DNA of the CDR3: TGCAGCGTTGAAGTCGGAAACAGGCGAGACTACGAGCAGTACTTC.